This is a list of T cell receptor beta chains from one sample in a study of glioma-infiltrating T cells. TCRdb independently ran MiXCR on the multiplex PCR reads; one entry per CDR3 protein. Among some 150,000 distinct CDR3 sequences listed, 39% were seen once. Sequencing input: glioma tissue, nonneoplastic brain tissue, or PBMCs (not recorded which). The receptors were sampled from a human donor with low-grade glioma or glioblastoma, undergoing nonglioma brain surgery, or in good health (not recorded which). CDR3s include the opening cysteine and the closing phenylalanine or tryptophan. D genes are given only for firm matches. Clone sizes are given selectively: once, few, many, or a class where the clone is expanded.

CDR3 protein: CASSAQGKDAQYF
CDR3 DNA: TGTGCCAGCAGTGCACAGGGGAAAGACGCCCAGTACTTC
V gene: TRBV25-1
D gene: TRBD1
J gene: TRBJ2-5
clone size: few

CDR3 protein: CASSAEARVEQFF
CDR3 DNA: TGTGCCAGCAGTGCCGAGGCCCGCGTTGAGCAGTTCTTC
V gene: TRBV6-1
D gene: -
J gene: TRBJ2-1
clone size: many

CDR3 protein: CASSHDRVNEQYF
CDR3 DNA: TGCGCCAGCAGCCATGACAGGGTGAACGAGCAGTACTTC
V gene: TRBV4-1
D gene: TRBD1
J gene: TRBJ2-7
clone size: once

CDR3 protein: CASSDYWDTDTQYF
CDR3 DNA: TGTGCCAGCTCAGATTATTGGGACACAGATACGCAGTATTTT
V gene: TRBV18
D gene: -
J gene: TRBJ2-3
clone size: -

CDR3 protein: CASSLVGTGTDTQYF
CDR3 DNA: TGTGCCAGCAGTCTTGTAGGGACCGGCACAGATACGCAGTATTTT
V gene: TRBV2
D gene: -
J gene: TRBJ2-3
clone size: few

CDR3 protein: CASSQGSGQSTAYF
CDR3 DNA: TGTGCCAGCAGCCAAGGGTCTGGGCAGTCGACAGCGTATTTT
V gene: TRBV3-1
D gene: -
J gene: TRBJ2-3
clone size: few

CDR3 protein: CASSESGFGSNEQYF
CDR3 DNA: TGTGCCAGCAGTGAAAGCGGGTTCGGTTCCAACGAGCAGTACTTC
V gene: TRBV6-1
D gene: -
J gene: TRBJ2-7
clone size: -

CDR3 protein: CASSFRGGGQDTQYF
CDR3 DNA: TGTGCCAGCAGTTTTAGGGGGGGAGGACAGGATACGCAGTATTTT
V gene: TRBV27
D gene: -
J gene: TRBJ2-3
clone size: many

CDR3 protein: CASSEQTNYGYTF
CDR3 DNA: TGTGCCAGCAGTGAACAGACTAACTATGGCTACACCTTC
V gene: TRBV2
D gene: -
J gene: TRBJ1-2
clone size: few

CDR3 protein: CATSSSTDTQYF
CDR3 DNA: TGTGCCACCTCTTCTTCAACAGATACGCAGTATTTT
V gene: TRBV24-1
D gene: -
J gene: TRBJ2-3
clone size: few

CDR3 protein: CASSLGRYNSPLHF
CDR3 DNA: TGTGCCAGCAGTTTGGGACGGTATAATTCACCCCTCCACTTT
V gene: TRBV6-1
D gene: -
J gene: TRBJ1-6
clone size: few

CDR3 protein: CAGSQTGTGYEQFF
CDR3 DNA: TGCGCCGGCAGCCAAACCGGGACAGGATATGAGCAGTTCTTC
V gene: TRBV4-3
D gene: TRBD1
J gene: TRBJ2-1
clone size: -

CDR3 protein: CSARVGSVVTDTQYF
CDR3 DNA: TGCAGTGCTAGAGTTGGTAGCGTCGTCACAGATACGCAGTATTTT
V gene: TRBV20-1
D gene: -
J gene: TRBJ2-3
clone size: -

CDR3 protein: CSARGSTREKTNTEAFF
CDR3 DNA: TGCAGTGCTAGAGGTAGTACGAGGGAAAAAACGAACACTGAAGCTTTCTTT
V gene: TRBV20-1
D gene: -
J gene: TRBJ1-1
clone size: -

CDR3 protein: CATDDAGEVETQYF
CDR3 DNA: TGTGCCACCGACGACGCTGGGGAGGTAGAGACCCAGTACTTC
V gene: TRBV28
D gene: -
J gene: TRBJ2-5
clone size: -

CDR3 protein: CASSLQGPFSEAFF
CDR3 DNA: TGTGCCAGCAGCTTGCAGGGTCCGTTTTCTGAAGCTTTCTTT
V gene: TRBV7-9
D gene: -
J gene: TRBJ1-1
clone size: -

CDR3 protein: CASSEEVSSIQGKLFF
CDR3 DNA: TGTGCCAGCAGTGAAGAAGTGTCGTCGATACAGGGAAAACTGTTTTTT
V gene: TRBV2
D gene: -
J gene: TRBJ1-4
clone size: -

CDR3 protein: CASSLLTRNTEAFF
CDR3 DNA: TGTGCCAGCAGTTTGTTAACTAGGAACACTGAAGCTTTCTTT
V gene: TRBV12-3/TRBV12-4
D gene: -
J gene: TRBJ1-1
clone size: few

CDR3 protein: CASSLSSHISNEQFF
CDR3 DNA: TGTGCCAGCAGCTTAAGCAGCCACATAAGCAATGAGCAGTTCTTC
V gene: TRBV11-1
D gene: -
J gene: TRBJ2-1
clone size: -

CDR3 protein: CASRSNTGELFF
CDR3 DNA: TGTGCCAGCAGATCGAACACCGGGGAGCTGTTTTTT
V gene: TRBV6-2/TRBV6-3
D gene: -
J gene: TRBJ2-2
clone size: -

CDR3 protein: CAISEKRDTSYGYTF
CDR3 DNA: TGTGCCATCAGCGAGAAACGGGACACATCCTATGGCTACACCTTC
V gene: TRBV10-3
D gene: -
J gene: TRBJ1-2
clone size: -

CDR3 protein: CASSYSEEGPDTQYF
CDR3 DNA: TGTGCCAGCAGTTACTCGGAGGAGGGCCCAGATACGCAGTATTTT
V gene: TRBV6-5
D gene: -
J gene: TRBJ2-3
clone size: few

CDR3 protein: CASSYGQGRRNEQFF
CDR3 DNA: TGTGCCAGCAGTTATGGACAGGGCCGAAGGAATGAGCAGTTCTTC
V gene: TRBV6-2/TRBV6-3
D gene: TRBD1
J gene: TRBJ2-1
clone size: few

CDR3 protein: CASRGPLSGSYEQYF
CDR3 DNA: TGTGCCAGCAGGGGACCCCTTAGCGGATCTTACGAGCAGTACTTC
V gene: TRBV27
D gene: -
J gene: TRBJ2-7
clone size: -

CDR3 protein: CASSLGQGYEKLFF
CDR3 DNA: TGTGCCAGCAGTCTTGGACAGGGTTACGAAAAACTGTTTTTT
V gene: TRBV6-2/TRBV6-3
D gene: TRBD1
J gene: TRBJ1-4
clone size: few

CDR3 protein: CASSVQDGSEAFF
CDR3 DNA: TGTGCCAGCAGTGTCCAAGATGGCAGTGAAGCTTTCTTT
V gene: TRBV12-3/TRBV12-4
D gene: -
J gene: TRBJ1-1
clone size: -

CDR3 protein: CASSQVAGGSETQYF
CDR3 DNA: TGTGCCAGCAGCCAAGTCGCGGGGGGCTCGGAGACCCAGTACTTC
V gene: TRBV4-2
D gene: TRBD2
J gene: TRBJ2-5
clone size: few

CDR3 protein: CASSLQGPLDTQYF
CDR3 DNA: TGTGCCAGCAGCCTTCAGGGGCCGCTGGATACGCAGTATTTT
V gene: TRBV7-9
D gene: -
J gene: TRBJ2-3
clone size: few